These 5 T cell receptor beta chains were sequenced from one sample in a study of long-term antiretroviral therapy in people with HIV. Investigators performed immunoSEQ version v3.0 at survey level. Clones were sequenced by immunoSEQ multiplex PCR, and TCRdb holds only the in-frame ones, with some missing. The sample lists 30,000 to 40,000 clones, 70% to 90% seen once, with more than 9% in the top ten. Material: unsorted PBMCs, obtained 2.2 years after starting antiretroviral therapy. The receptors originated from a man younger than 35 with HIV.

Comment on this clone: A junction end diverges from the germline sequence, so it may reflect a read error. The chain employs TRBV7-7 and TRBJ2-5; 10 bases map to TRBD2. The CDR3 is 17 residues long. The germline gives CDR1 SSHAT, CDR2 FNYEAQ (reference sequence). The CDR3 region is CASSLAFELAGEETQYF. Here the CDR3 DNA reads TGTGCTAGCAGCTTAGCTTTTGAGCTAGCGGGGGAAGAGACCCAGTACTTC.

This clone was seen just once. The chain employs TRBV6-1 and TRBJ2-1; 10 bases are a match to TRBD2. Germline values: CDR1 MNHNS, CDR2 SASEGT. V shed 4 bases, J shed 0 bases, and the junction held 3 bases outside the gene matches. The CDR3 totals 16 residues. CDR3 residues: CASSGPSGGSYNEQFF. The DNA of the CDR3 is TGTGCCAGCAGTGGGCCTAGCGGGGGCTCCTACAATGAGCAGTTCTTC.

The V gene is TRBV6-5, the J gene TRBJ2-7; 9 positions agree with TRBD1. With 7 bases clipped from V and 3 bases from J, the junction kept 10 bases outside the gene matches. The CDR3 is 15 residues long. Per germline, CDR1 MNHEY and CDR2 SVGAGI. The CDR3 loop reads CASTTPTGGIYEQYF. The CDR3 nucleotides are TGTGCCAGCACCACACCCACAGGGGGCATCTACGAGCAGTACTTC.

CDR3 DNA sequence: TGTGCCAGCGATGGAGGAGGGGGCGGCACTGAAGCTTTCTTT. Protein: CASDGGGGGTEAFF. This chain links TRBV15 with TRBJ1-1; 7 bases map to TRBD1. The CDR3 is made up of 14 amino acids. With V trimmed by 10 bases and J by 4 bases, 12 bases remained unmatched. Germline V gives CDR1 LNHNV, CDR2 YYDKDF (reference sequence). Based on the CDR3 plus reference TRBV15 and TRBJ1-1, the full variable domain is DAMVIQNPRYQVTQFGKPVTLSCSQTLNHNVMYWYQQKSSQAPKLLFHYYDKDFNNEADTPDNFQSRRPNTSFCFLDIRSPGLGDTAMYLCASDGGGGGTEAFFGQGTRLTVV.

The J gene is TRBJ2-2, the V gene TRBV5-1; 8 bases align to TRBD2. Germline CDR1 reads SGHRS; CDR2 reads YFSETQ. V trimming: 1 base; J trimming: 5 bases; junction bases outside the gene matches: 4. The CDR3 runs to 15 residues. The CDR3 loop is CASSLSAGDTGELFF. For the CDR3, the DNA is TGCGCCAGCAGCTTGTCAGCGGGAGATACCGGGGAGCTGTTTTTT.